One and the same sample provided the 3 T cell receptor beta chains below, sequenced in a study of OX40 agonist ivuxolimab in advanced cancers. The assay was immunoSEQ multiplex PCR, and TCRdb's table has in-frame clones only and misses some. The sample has 10,000 or so clones; approximately 84% are singletons. The sample in question was CD4+ or CD8+ T cells sorted from blood, obtained in a trial of the OX40 agonist ivuxolimab. The origin of the receptors is an adult with an advanced solid tumor such as melanoma, head and neck, liver or kidney cancer.

By share, this clone ranks as medium-sized. CDR3 bases: TGTGCCAGCAGCTTGCACGCCTCCTACGAGCAGTACTTC. Translating gives CASSLHASYEQYF. V and J are TRBV11-3 and TRBJ2-7; D not certain. V lost 3 bases to trimming and J lost 0 bases, with 6 bases between them. The CDR3 contains 13 residues. In germline, CDR1 is SGHNT, CDR2 YENEEA.

By sample share, this clone is medium-sized (0.01 to 0.1%). The J gene is TRBJ1-5, the V gene TRBV5-5; 7 positions agree with TRBD1. Germline loops: CDR1 SGHKS, CDR2 YYEKEE (reference sequence). The trim removed 4 bases at V and 2 bases at J, leaving 9 bases unmatched. The CDR3 totals 16 residues. The CDR3 reads CASSPDTGDRNQPQHF. The CDR3 DNA sequence: TGTGCCAGCAGCCCGGATACAGGGGATCGCAATCAGCCCCAGCATTTT. Looking up the rest from reference TRBV5-5 and TRBJ1-5 gives the full variable domain: DAGVTQSPTHLIKTRGQQVTLRCSPISGHKSVSWYQQVLGQGPQFIFQYYEKEERGRGNFPDRFSARQFPNYSSELNVNALLLGDSALYLCASSPDTGDRNQPQHFGDGTRLSIL.

The V gene is TRBV20-1, the J gene TRBJ2-7; D gene ambiguous. The CDR3 has 11 amino acids. In germline, CDR1 is DFQATT, CDR2 SNEGSKA (reference sequence). V gave up 3 bases and J gave up 7 bases, with 10 bases separating them. DNA of the CDR3: TGCAGTGCTAGTCGAGGCTCGGAGCAGTACTTC. Translated, it gives CSASRGSEQYF.